These 32 T cell receptor beta chains share one sample of origin, sequenced in a study of T cells in Graves' hyperthyroidism and ophthalmopathy. There were TCR beta CDR3 regions amplified from RNA transcripts. HTBI primers drove first-round RT-PCR of the TCR CDR3. From the multiplex PCR reads, TCRdb called clonotypes with MiXCR, one entry per CDR3 protein. This sample has hundreds of thousands of distinct CDR3 sequences, with around a fifth found just once. Material: blood. These receptors originate from a woman in her sixties or seventies with Graves' ophthalmopathy.

V and J are TRBV12-3 or TRBV12-4 and TRBJ2-3; D is ambiguous. The V end was cut by 3 bases, the J end by 1 base, with 8 bases between. The CDR3 is 14 amino acids. Here the CDR3 reads CASSFSSGTDTQYF. In DNA form, the CDR3 reads TGTGCCAGCAGTTTCAGCAGCGGCACAGATACGCAGTATTTT.

This clonotype was picked up many times. This sequence joins TRBV2 and TRBJ1-1; 7 positions agree with TRBD1. With 8 bases clipped from V and 5 bases from J, the junction kept 5 bases outside the gene matches. Looked up from germline, CDR1 is SNHLY and CDR2 is FYNNEI. The CDR3 loop spans 12 amino acids. DNA of the CDR3: TGTGCCAGCGCTCAGGGGGGAACTGAAGCTTTCTTT. Amino acids: CASAQGGTEAFF.

This clonotype was seen at least ten times. The gene calls are TRBV7-2 and TRBJ2-7; D gene ambiguous. With 1 base removed from V and 0 bases from J, the gap between germline ends came to 10 bases. The CDR3 consists of 15 residues. Germline assignment: CDR1 SGHTA and CDR2 FQGNSA. CDR3 region: CASSLVPASSYEQYF. CDR3 nucleotides: TGTGCCAGCAGCTTAGTGCCGGCAAGCTCCTACGAGCAGTACTTC.

V is TRBV7-2 and J is TRBJ2-1; 7 bases line up with TRBD2. The J segment lost 9 bases and the V segment lost 4 bases, leaving 6 bases of the junction unmatched. This CDR3 is built from 13 residues. CDR1 SGHTA and CDR2 FQGNSA come from the germline V gene. The CDR3 is CASSSSGMGEQFF. CDR3 DNA sequence: TGTGCCAGCAGCTCAAGCGGGATGGGTGAGCAGTTCTTC.

This clonotype has at least ten counts. The chain employs TRBV6-2 or TRBV6-3 and TRBJ2-1; tentatively, D is TRBD2 (8 bases). Trimming took off 11 bases at V and 7 bases at J, with 15 bases between the two ends. CDR1 is MNHEY and CDR2 is SVGEGT in the germline V gene. The CDR3 covers 12 residues. CDR3 in amino acids: CAYGRGRNEQFF. The CDR3 nucleotides are TGTGCCTACGGGAGGGGGCGAAATGAGCAGTTCTTC.

In its sample, this clonotype was seen a few times. The gene calls are TRBV5-1 and TRBJ2-3; D gene unclear. Looked up from germline, CDR1 is SGHRS and CDR2 is YFSETQ. The CDR3 extends over 13 amino acids. V shed 4 bases and J shed 4 bases, with 10 bases lying between them. As DNA, the CDR3 is TGCGCCAGCAGCATGTGGACGGCAGATACGCAGTATTTT. This codes for CASSMWTADTQYF. The entire variable domain, with the rest obtained from reference TRBV5-1 and TRBJ2-3, is as follows: KAGVTQTPRYLIKTRGQQVTLSCSPISGHRSVSWYQQTPGQGLQFLFEYFSETQRNKGNFPGRFSGRQFSNSRSEMNVSTLELGDSALYLCASSMWTADTQYFGPGTRLTVL.

This clonotype was recorded at least ten times. The V call is TRBV6-1, the J call TRBJ1-1, with D possibly matching TRBD1 (6 bases). Germline V gene lookup returns CDR1 MNHNS and CDR2 SASEGT. There are 12 residues in the CDR3. Trimming shortened V by 6 bases and J by 4 bases, and 9 bases separated the two germline ends. The CDR3 here is CASRTGGTEAFF. In DNA form, the CDR3 reads TGTGCCAGCAGGACAGGAGGCACTGAAGCTTTCTTT.

The chain employs TRBV27 and TRBJ1-2; the D gene is possibly TRBD1 (5 bases). The CDR3 has 17 residues. From germline, CDR1 is MNHEY and CDR2 SMNVEV (reference sequence). V was shortened by 4 bases and J by 4 bases, with 22 bases between the two germline ends. In DNA form, the CDR3 reads TGTGCCAGCAGTTCGGCGGGCAGGGTCGGCAGGGTCTATGGCTACACCTTC. It codes for CASSSAGRVGRVYGYTF.

The chain has TRBV20-1 and TRBJ2-7; 8 nucleotides align to TRBD2. The CDR3 is 14 amino acids. CDR1 is DFQATT and CDR2 is SNEGSKA in the germline V gene (reference sequence). The ends lost 6 bases at V and 4 bases at J; junction bases unmatched: 11. CDR3 region: CSAAAGSGTYEQYF. The DNA of the CDR3 is TGCAGTGCAGCCGCTGGTAGCGGGACTTACGAGCAGTACTTC.

Note on this clonotype: The junction departs from the called germline gene at one end, perhaps through a read error. The V call is TRBV15, the J call TRBJ1-5; D uncertain. CDR1 LNHNV and CDR2 YYDKDF come from the germline V gene (reference sequence). This CDR3 has 16 amino acids. The CDR3 bases are TGTGCCACCAGAAGAGATAGCCAGTTTAGCAATCAGCCCCAGCATTTT. Translation gives CATRRDSQFSNQPQHF.

This clonotype was seen only a few times. This chain uses TRBV5-6 with TRBJ1-2; 7 bases map to TRBD1. The length of the CDR3 is 15 residues. V was clipped by 4 bases and J by 4 bases; unmatched bases: 10. Germline V gene sequence: CDR1 SGHDT, CDR2 YYEEEE. CDR3 sequence reads: CASSGEQGYVYGYTF. The DNA for the CDR3 is TGTGCCAGCAGCGGGGAACAGGGGTACGTCTATGGCTACACCTTC.

The V gene is TRBV27, the J gene TRBJ2-1; 8 positions agree with TRBD2. J was trimmed by 4 bases and V by 6 bases; bases with no gene match: 8. Germline CDR1 reads MNHEY; CDR2 reads SMNVEV (reference sequence). The CDR3 sequence is 15 residues long. The CDR3 DNA follows: TGTGCCAGCAGGGGGGGAGCGGGGGTTTACAATGAGCAGTTCTTC. Its translation is CASRGGAGVYNEQFF.

The chain recombines TRBV12-3 or TRBV12-4 with TRBJ2-3; D perhaps matches TRBD2 (5 bases). The germline V and J ends were trimmed by 7 bases and 2 bases, with 13 bases remaining between them. The CDR3 runs 14 residues. This CDR3 reads CASTSLRATDTQYF. Here the CDR3 DNA reads TGTGCCAGCACCTCCCTGAGGGCCACAGATACGCAGTATTTT.

This clonotype was recorded only once. This sequence joins TRBV20-1 and TRBJ2-1; 7 positions agree with TRBD2. The V and J ends lost 6 bases and 6 bases, in that order; junction bases with no gene match: 11. The CDR3 totals 14 residues. Germline-derived CDR1 and CDR2 are DFQATT and SNEGSKA (reference sequence). The DNA for the CDR3 is TGCAGTGCCGACTCAGCGGGAAGGGGCAATGAGCAGTTCTTC. Amino acids: CSADSAGRGNEQFF.

This clonotype has just a few counts. This rearrangement joins TRBV6-1 to TRBJ1-1; TRBD1 is a possible D gene (6 bases). The V gene's germline CDR1 is MNHNS and CDR2 SASEGT. This CDR3 has 15 residues. V was cut by 6 bases and J by 0 bases, with 14 bases left in between. The CDR3 DNA reads TGTGCCAGCAGATTGACAGGACTCATGAACACTGAAGCTTTCTTT. Translating it yields CASRLTGLMNTEAFF.

This chain links TRBV27 with TRBJ1-4; the D gene is possibly TRBD1 (5 bases). This CDR3 is 15 amino acids long. Per germline, CDR1 MNHEY and CDR2 SMNVEV (reference sequence). V lost 8 bases, J lost 8 bases, and 21 bases lay in between. DNA of the CDR3: TGTGCCAGCGGTTCCTTGGACATAAGGGTGGAAAAACTGTTTTTT. Translation: CASGSLDIRVEKLFF.

Turning to this clonotype: A read error may produce the germline difference seen at one junction end. This chain links TRBV7-7 with TRBJ2-2; tentative D call: TRBD2 (6 bases). Germline V lookup: CDR1 SSHAT, CDR2 FNYEAQ (reference sequence). The CDR3 loop spans 13 amino acids. For the CDR3, the DNA is TGTGCTAGCAGCCGCCTGGAGGGCGGGGAGCTGTTTTTT. Its protein is CASSRLEGGELFF.

The CDR3 protein is CASTQLTGPPGELFF. The CDR3 DNA sequence: TGTGCCAGCACCCAACTGACAGGTCCTCCCGGGGAGCTGTTTTTT. The chain recombines TRBV5-5 with TRBJ2-2, with D perhaps matching TRBD1 (6 bases). The CDR3 runs 15 residues. Germline CDR1 SGHKS, CDR2 YYEKEE (reference sequence). The ends were cut back, 6 bases at V and 6 bases at J, with 18 bases in the middle.

Details on this clonotype: The junction departs from the called germline gene at one end, perhaps through a read error. V is TRBV7-9 and J is TRBJ2-5, with D perhaps being TRBD1 or TRBD2 (6 bases each). CDR1 and CDR2 from the germline V gene are SEHNR and FQNEAQ (reference sequence). CDR3 length: 18 residues. This CDR3 reads CASSLERGVGGTQETQYF. In DNA, the CDR3 is TGTGCCAGCAGTTTAGAAAGAGGGGTTGGGGGGACACAAGAGACCCAGTACTTC.

A note on this clonotype: A single base separates this from a much larger clone, so it may be a read error. J is TRBJ1-1 and V is TRBV6-1; 8 nucleotides align to TRBD1. Germline assignment: CDR1 MNHNS and CDR2 SASEGT. J was trimmed by 4 bases and V by 5 bases; bases with no gene match: 3. The CDR3 covers 13 residues. The CDR3 region is CASSQGAVTEAFF. CDR3 nucleotide sequence: TGTGCCAGCAGTCAGGGGGCGGTCACTGAAGCTTTCTTT.

CDR3 in amino acids: CASPPLLALTDTQYF. The CDR3 DNA reads as TGTGCCAGCCCCCCCCTTCTAGCGTTAACAGATACGCAGTATTTT. The chain joins TRBV28 to TRBJ2-3; D is possibly TRBD2 (6 bases). The ends were cut back, 8 bases at V and 3 bases at J, with 18 bases in the middle. CDR1 and CDR2 (germline): MDHEN, SYDVKM. This CDR3 spans 15 amino acids. The variable domain in full, with the rest retrieved from reference TRBV28 and TRBJ2-3, is DVKVTQSSRYLVKRTGEKVFLECVQDMDHENMFWYRQDPGLGLRLIYFSYDVKMKEKGDIPEGYSVSREKKERFSLILESASTNQTSMYLCASPPLLALTDTQYFGPGTRLTVL.

The rearrangement joins TRBV13 to TRBJ1-1; no clear D. The CDR3 is made up of 16 amino acids. Trimming removed 5 bases from V and 0 bases from J, with 16 bases in between. Germline V CDR1 and CDR2: PRHDT, FYEKMQ (reference sequence). The CDR3 DNA reads as TGTGCCAGCAGCCTAAGCGGTGCGGGCATGAACACTGAAGCTTTCTTT. Its translation: CASSLSGAGMNTEAFF.

The table lists this clonotype with many counts. The V gene is TRBV7-9, the J gene TRBJ1-1, with TRBD1 as a possible D gene (6 bases). Germline assignment: CDR1 SEHNR and CDR2 FQNEAQ (reference sequence). The V and J ends lost 5 bases and 2 bases respectively, with 15 bases between them. This CDR3 contains 15 residues. The CDR3 bases are TGTGCCAGCAGCCATCTCCAGGGGCTAAACACTGAAGCTTTCTTT. Protein sequence: CASSHLQGLNTEAFF. The variable domain in full, with the rest retrieved from reference TRBV7-9 and TRBJ1-1, is DTGVSQNPRHKITKRGQNVTFRCDPISEHNRLYWYRQTLGQGPEFLTYFQNEAQLEKSRLLSDRFSAERPKGSFSTLEIQRTEQGDSAMYLCASSHLQGLNTEAFFGQGTRLTVV.

This clonotype was seen a few times. The chain carries TRBV2 and TRBJ2-5; 12 bases match TRBD2. CDR1 SNHLY and CDR2 FYNNEI come from the germline V gene. J was trimmed by 2 bases and V by 7 bases; bases with no gene match: 8. The CDR3 length is 16 residues. CDR3 amino acids: CASTTGLAGGQETQYF. The CDR3 nucleotides read TGTGCCAGCACGACAGGGCTAGCGGGAGGGCAAGAGACCCAGTACTTC.

This clonotype was seen ten or more times. The chain carries TRBV5-1 and TRBJ2-3, with a weak D call TRBD2 (6 bases). The ends were cut back, 2 bases at V and 2 bases at J, with 12 bases in the middle. The CDR3 loop spans 15 amino acids. The germline gives CDR1 SGHRS, CDR2 YFSETQ. The CDR3 spells CASSFRGMTTDTQYF. The CDR3, as DNA: TGCGCCAGCAGCTTCCGGGGGATGACCACAGATACGCAGTATTTT.

This clonotype was detected ten times or more. The chain carries TRBV28 and TRBJ1-1, with D maybe TRBD1 (5 bases). The V gene lost 10 bases and the J gene lost 0 bases, with 12 bases spanning the gap. The V gene's germline CDR1 is MDHEN and CDR2 SYDVKM. This CDR3 comprises 13 residues. The CDR3 sequence is CATLDRMNTEAFF. The CDR3 DNA reads TGTGCCACCCTCGACAGAATGAACACTGAAGCTTTCTTT.

The chain has TRBV6-1 and TRBJ2-1, with 10 bases lining up with TRBD2. The J segment lost 4 bases and the V segment lost 5 bases, leaving 8 bases of the junction unmatched. The V gene's germline CDR1 is MNHNS and CDR2 SASEGT. This CDR3 has 16 residues. DNA for the CDR3: TGTGCCAGCAGTAAAAGGACTAGCGGATTATACAATGAGCAGTTCTTC. Its protein is CASSKRTSGLYNEQFF.

This sequence joins TRBV7-9 and TRBJ2-1; TRBD2 agrees at 13 bases. Germline V CDR1 and CDR2: SEHNR, FQNEAQ (reference sequence). The CDR3 sequence is 17 residues long. J gave up 6 bases and V 5 bases, and 10 bases lay outside the gene matches. The CDR3: CASSHRTSGSPANEQFF. The CDR3 DNA is TGTGCCAGCAGCCACCGGACTAGCGGGAGCCCGGCCAATGAGCAGTTCTTC.

The V and J genes are TRBV20-1 and TRBJ2-1, with TRBD2 identical over 10 bases. Germline V lookup: CDR1 DFQATT, CDR2 SNEGSKA (reference sequence). J was trimmed by 7 bases and V by 2 bases; bases with no gene match: 8. The CDR3 is 15 residues long. CDR3 in DNA: TGCAGTGCTAGAAGACCTAGCGGGAGTAGAAATGAGCAGTTCTTC. Translating it yields CSARRPSGSRNEQFF.

The rearrangement uses TRBV4-3 and TRBJ2-2, with a weak D call TRBD1 (5 bases). CDR3 size: 16 residues. Germline values: CDR1 LGHNA, CDR2 YSLEER. V lost 0 bases and J lost 4, with 12 bases in between. The CDR3 spells CASSQDAGLPTGELFF. The CDR3 DNA follows: TGCGCCAGCAGCCAAGATGCAGGGTTACCCACCGGGGAGCTGTTTTTT.

This clonotype was seen only a few times. The V gene is TRBV3-1, the J gene TRBJ1-4; D gene ambiguous. This CDR3 is 14 amino acids long. Trimming pared 3 bases from V and 14 bases from J, leaving 19 bases between. Germline V lookup: CDR1 LGHDT, CDR2 YNNKEL (reference sequence). The CDR3 region is CASSHYTAALSLFF. Written as DNA, the CDR3 is TGTGCCAGCAGCCATTACACAGCCGCCCTCTCCCTGTTTTTT.

The V call is TRBV3-1, the J call TRBJ2-2; 10 nucleotides match TRBD2. With 6 bases clipped from V and 4 bases from J, the junction kept 8 bases outside the gene matches. Germline-derived CDR1 and CDR2 are LGHDT and YNNKEL (reference sequence). CDR3 length equals 16 residues. The CDR3 coding sequence is TGTGCCAGCAGTCAAATAGCGGGAGGCCTCACCGGGGAGCTGTTTTTT. It encodes CASSQIAGGLTGELFF.